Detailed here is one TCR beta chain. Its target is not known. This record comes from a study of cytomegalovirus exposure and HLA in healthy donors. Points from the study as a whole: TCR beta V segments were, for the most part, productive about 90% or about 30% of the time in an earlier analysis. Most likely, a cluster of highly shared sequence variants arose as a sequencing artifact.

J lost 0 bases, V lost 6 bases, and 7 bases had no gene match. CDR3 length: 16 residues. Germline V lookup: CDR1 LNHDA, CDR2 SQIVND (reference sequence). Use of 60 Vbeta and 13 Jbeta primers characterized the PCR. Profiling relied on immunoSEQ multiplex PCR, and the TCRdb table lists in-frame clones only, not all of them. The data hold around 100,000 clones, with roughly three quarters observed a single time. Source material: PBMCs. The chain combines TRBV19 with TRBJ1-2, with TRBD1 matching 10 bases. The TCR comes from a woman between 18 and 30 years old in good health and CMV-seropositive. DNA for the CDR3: TGTGCCAGTAGGCGGACAGGGGGATTAGCTAACTATGGCTACACCTTC. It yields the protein CASRRTGGLANYGYTF.